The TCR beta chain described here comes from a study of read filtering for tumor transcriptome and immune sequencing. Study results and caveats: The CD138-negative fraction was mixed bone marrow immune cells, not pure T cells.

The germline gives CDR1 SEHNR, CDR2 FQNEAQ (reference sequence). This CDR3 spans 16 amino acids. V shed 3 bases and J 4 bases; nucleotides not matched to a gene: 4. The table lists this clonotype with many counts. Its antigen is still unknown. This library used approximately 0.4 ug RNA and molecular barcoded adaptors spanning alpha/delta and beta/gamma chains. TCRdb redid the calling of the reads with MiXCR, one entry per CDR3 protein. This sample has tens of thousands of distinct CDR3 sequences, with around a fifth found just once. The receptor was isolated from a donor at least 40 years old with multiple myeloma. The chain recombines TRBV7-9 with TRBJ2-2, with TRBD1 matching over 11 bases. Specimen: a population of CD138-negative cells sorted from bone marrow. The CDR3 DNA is TGTGCCAGCAGCTTTCGGGACAGGGGGACCACCGGGGAGCTGTTTTTT. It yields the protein CASSFRDRGTTGELFF.